These 21 T cell receptor beta chains came from one sample sequenced in a study of cytomegalovirus exposure and HLA in healthy donors. TCRdb's table, derived via immunoSEQ multiplex PCR, lists solely in-frame clones and lacks some. This table holds around 140,000 clones, approximately 89% found once. The sequencing input was PBMCs. Every receptor here comes from a young woman in good health and CMV-seronegative.

CDR3 sequence: CASSLGPGAYEQYF. The CDR3 nucleotides read TGTGCCAGCAGCTTAGGGCCCGGGGCCTACGAGCAGTACTTC. V gene TRBV7-6 combines with J gene TRBJ2-7; tentative D call: TRBD2 (5 bases). Trimming stripped 1 base from V and 2 bases from J, with 9 bases between. Germline assignment: CDR1 SGHVS and CDR2 FNYEAQ. The CDR3 contains 14 residues.

The chain recombines TRBV15 with TRBJ2-5, with TRBD1 matching 11 bases. The CDR3 has 15 residues. CDR1 is LNHNV, CDR2 YYDKDF, per germline (reference sequence). Trimming removed 3 bases from V and 4 bases from J; junction bases left unmatched: 4. DNA for the CDR3: TGTGCCACCAGCAGGAGGGACAGGGGGTTAGAGACCCAGTACTTC. This sequence encodes CATSRRDRGLETQYF.

A single count supports this clone. The chain has TRBV19 and TRBJ2-2; the match to TRBD1 covers 8 bases. Germline lookup yields CDR1 LNHDA and CDR2 SQIVND (reference sequence). There are 14 residues in the CDR3. After removal of 10 bases from V and 1 base from J, the junction contained 5 bases not matched to a gene. The CDR3 nucleotides are TGTGCCACCTTCGACAGGGGGAACACCGGGGAGCTGTTTTTT. Encoded protein: CATFDRGNTGELFF.

J is TRBJ1-2 and V is TRBV28; D is uncertain. This CDR3 spans 13 amino acids. Per germline, CDR1 MDHEN and CDR2 SYDVKM. Trimming shortened V by 2 bases and J by 8 bases, and 12 bases separated the two germline ends. The CDR3, as DNA: TGTGCCAGCAGTTTACAGTCTGGGAGGGGCTACACCTTC. The encoded protein is CASSLQSGRGYTF.

This clone was seen a few times. V and J are TRBV6-1 and TRBJ1-6, with a tentative D call TRBD1 (5 bases). V was shortened by 0 bases and J by 8 bases, with 8 bases between the two germline ends. CDR1 MNHNS and CDR2 SASEGT come from the germline V gene. The CDR3 length is 14 residues. CDR3 DNA: TGTGCCAGCAGTGAAGCGTGGGGGGATTCACCCCTCCACTTT. Amino acid sequence: CASSEAWGDSPLHF.

This clone was counted once. The rearrangement joins TRBV11-2 to TRBJ1-1, with no clear D. Deletions cut 2 bases from V and 5 bases from J, with 12 bases between. CDR1 and CDR2 from the germline V gene are SGHAT and FQNNGV. The CDR3 covers 14 residues. CDR3 in DNA: TGTGCCAGCAGCTTACGCCCTGGCGGGACTGAAGCTTTCTTT. Its translation is CASSLRPGGTEAFF. The entire variable domain, with the rest obtained from reference TRBV11-2 and TRBJ1-1, is as follows: EAGVAQSPRYKIIEKRQSVAFWCNPISGHATLYWYQQILGQGPKLLIQFQNNGVVDDSQLPKDRFSAERLKGVDSTLKIQPAKLEDSAVYLCASSLRPGGTEAFFGQGTRLTVV.

The gene calls are TRBV6-1 and TRBJ2-7, with 10 bases lining up with TRBD2. Losses at the gene ends were 7 bases for V and 3 bases for J; bases not matched to a gene: 6. Germline V gene sequence: CDR1 MNHNS, CDR2 SASEGT. The CDR3 has 14 amino acids. The CDR3 reads CASNSGGANYEQYF. The CDR3 bases are TGTGCCAGCAACAGCGGGGGGGCCAACTACGAGCAGTACTTC.

This clone was detected once. V and J are TRBV7-9 and TRBJ1-1; 7 bases map to TRBD1. The CDR3 extends over 16 amino acids. V shed 5 bases, J shed 3 bases, and the junction held 12 bases outside the gene matches. The germline gives CDR1 SEHNR, CDR2 FQNEAQ (reference sequence). As DNA, the CDR3 is TGTGCCAGCAGCCGCTTAGAGGGGCAGGGGGACACTGAAGCTTTCTTT. Protein: CASSRLEGQGDTEAFF.

This clone occurred a few times. The chain uses TRBV5-1 and TRBJ1-2; TRBD1 might be the D (6 bases). This CDR3 spans 12 amino acids. Germline CDR1 reads SGHRS; CDR2 reads YFSETQ. The germline V and J ends were trimmed by 2 bases and 8 bases, with 10 bases remaining between them. CDR3 loop: CASSFGDNGYTF. CDR3 nucleotide sequence: TGCGCCAGCAGCTTTGGGGACAACGGCTACACCTTC.

This chain links TRBV4-1 with TRBJ1-1; D is perhaps TRBD1 (6 bases). Per germline, CDR1 MGHRA and CDR2 YSYEKL. V gave up 0 bases and J gave up 4 bases, with 33 bases separating them. The CDR3 has 22 amino acids. The CDR3 DNA follows: TGCGCCAGCAGCCAAGAAAAAAGGTTCTCTGCCAGGGGCAATGTGTCGGTCACTGAAGCTTTCTTT. Protein: CASSQEKRFSARGNVSVTEAFF.

The V call is TRBV9, the J call TRBJ2-5; the match to TRBD2 covers 11 bases. The germline V gene encodes CDR1 SGDLS and CDR2 YYNGEE. J lost 3 bases, V lost 3 bases, and 13 bases had no gene match. The CDR3 contains 18 residues. CDR3 in DNA: TGTGCCAGCAGCGGTAGCGGGGGGGCCGTCTTAGGAGAAGAGACCCAGTACTTC. Translating it yields CASSGSGGAVLGEETQYF. Variable domain in full (rest from reference TRBV9 and TRBJ2-5): DSGVTQTPKHLITATGQRVTLRCSPRSGDLSVYWYQQSLDQGLQFLIQYYNGEERAKGNILERFSAQQFPDLHSELNLSSLELGDSALYFCASSGSGGAVLGEETQYFGPGTRLLVL.

The chain has TRBV13 and TRBJ2-1, with 7 bases aligning to TRBD1. The CDR3 length is 15 residues. CDR1 is PRHDT and CDR2 is FYEKMQ in the germline V gene (reference sequence). V shed 7 bases and J 4 bases; nucleotides not matched to a gene: 10. The CDR3 loop reads CASTIGTDQYNEQFF. The CDR3 coding sequence is TGTGCCAGCACCATCGGGACAGATCAATACAATGAGCAGTTCTTC.

The rearrangement joins TRBV18 to TRBJ1-5; TRBD1 might be the D (6 bases). Germline V CDR1 and CDR2: KGHSH, LQKENI. V shed 2 bases and J shed 6 bases, with 14 bases lying between them. The length of the CDR3 is 15 residues. DNA for the CDR3: TGTGCCAGCTCACCATGGGAAGAAGGGGGTCAGCCCCAGCATTTT. Residues: CASSPWEEGGQPQHF.

The chain couples TRBV6-5 to TRBJ1-5; 10 nucleotides align to TRBD1. Germline CDR1 MNHEY, CDR2 SVGAGI. The V and J ends lost 8 bases and 6 bases, in that order; junction bases with no gene match: 10. The CDR3 has 15 amino acids. As DNA, the CDR3 is TGTGCCAGCTCAGGGACAGGGGTGTTGGGTCAGCCCCAGCATTTT. It encodes CASSGTGVLGQPQHF.

V usage is TRBV5-1 and J usage is TRBJ2-3; 8 bases fit TRBD2. This CDR3 comprises 15 residues. The V segment lost 4 bases and the J segment 0 bases; nucleotides outside the gene matches: 4. The germline V gene has CDR1 SGHRS and CDR2 YFSETQ. CDR3 residues: CASSRLARSTDTQYF. The CDR3 DNA is TGCGCCAGCAGCCGACTAGCGAGAAGCACAGATACGCAGTATTTT.

This sequence joins TRBV5-4 and TRBJ2-7; TRBD2 matches at 7 bases. This CDR3 is 15 amino acids long. The ends lost 0 bases at V and 0 bases at J; junction bases unmatched: 3. Germline V lookup: CDR1 SGHNT, CDR2 YYREEE (reference sequence). DNA for the CDR3: TGTGCCAGCAGCTTGGGCGCTAGCGGCTCCTACGAGCAGTACTTC. This codes for CASSLGASGSYEQYF.

The CDR3 DNA follows: TGCGCCAGCAGACCTGGAGGGGTGAATGAGCAGTTCTTC. It translates to CASRPGGVNEQFF. The chain couples TRBV5-1 to TRBJ2-1; tentative D call: TRBD2 (6 bases). Germline CDR1 and CDR2: SGHRS and YFSETQ. Trimming took 5 bases from V and 7 from J, leaving 13 bases between them. This CDR3 is 13 amino acids long.

The chain carries TRBV10-3 and TRBJ2-7; 9 positions agree with TRBD1. V lost 2 bases and J lost 5; bases outside the gene matches: 4. CDR3 length equals 14 residues. Germline loops: CDR1 ENHRY, CDR2 SYGVKD. CDR3 protein: CAISEPDRGHEQYF. The CDR3 DNA reads as TGTGCCATCAGTGAGCCGGACAGGGGCCACGAGCAGTACTTC.

This chain links TRBV6-1 with TRBJ2-7, with D perhaps matching TRBD1 (6 bases). V lost 9 bases, J lost 2 bases, and 14 bases lay in between. From germline, CDR1 is MNHNS and CDR2 SASEGT. The CDR3 contains 13 residues. CDR3 coding DNA: TGTGCCAGTACTCGGGCAGGGGCCTACGAGCAGTACTTC. It encodes CASTRAGAYEQYF.

The rearrangement links TRBV5-1 to TRBJ1-1, with TRBD1 matching over 7 bases. Germline-derived CDR1 and CDR2 are SGHRS and YFSETQ. This CDR3 region has 14 residues. V gave up 6 bases and J gave up 3 bases; unmatched junction bases: 8. DNA for the CDR3: TGCGCCAGCACCCAGGGGGGTGGAGACACTGAAGCTTTCTTT. This sequence encodes CASTQGGGDTEAFF.

CDR3 in amino acids: CASSLDSGQPQHF. In DNA form, the CDR3 reads TGTGCCAGCAGCCTGGACTCGGGCCAGCCCCAGCATTTT. The rearrangement links TRBV7-2 to TRBJ1-5; D unresolved. V was pared by 5 bases and J by 7 bases, with 12 bases between. Germline CDR1 is SGHTA and CDR2 is FQGNSA. The CDR3 sequence is 13 residues long.